The following is a TCR beta chain sequence with its context. Its cognate antigen is unknown. The entry originates in a study of identifying expanded T cells in peripheral blood. General study findings and limits: Variance in clone template counts between roughly 2-week samples significantly increased with total template count across all healthy donors. Technical replicates showed approximately 1.2 changed clones; two weeks roughly 18; four weeks 19.

The data were produced by immunoSEQ multiplex PCR, yet TCRdb's version contains in-frame clones alone and is incomplete. The profile shows about 90,000 clones, approximately 86% of them singletons. Germline-derived CDR1 and CDR2 are MGHRA and YSYEKL. The length of the CDR3 is 15 residues. V was pared by 1 base and J by 7 bases, with 14 bases between. This clonotype originated in a person aged 18 to 75 in good health. This chain joins TRBV4-1 and TRBJ1-5, with D maybe TRBD1 (6 bases). Sequencing used blood. CDR3 in DNA: TGCGCCAGCAGCCAAGTTGGGGGGGCAGGGCAGCCCCAGCATTTT. This gives the protein CASSQVGGAGQPQHF.